This TCR beta chain originates from a study of neoadjuvant anti-PD-1 for oral cavity cancer. Study-level background: Patients without progression received a fourth nivolumab dose around day 43, then surgical resection on days 50-56. Study observations and caveats: With three patients per group, TCR findings need larger cohorts. Higher pretreatment Treg/Th17 ratios tracked higher pretreatment blood clonality.

Losses at the gene ends were 5 bases for V and 5 bases for J; bases not matched to a gene: 16. CDR3 size: 17 residues. Germline V gene sequence: CDR1 LNHDA, CDR2 SQIVND (reference sequence). Stage II-IVA oral cavity squamous cell carcinoma was new and untreated by systemic or radiation therapy. With regard to this clone: The target antigen is unknown.

Profiling relied on immunoSEQ multiplex PCR, and the TCRdb table lists in-frame clones only, not all of them. The sample shows 5,500 to 8,000 clones, just under 75% of them seen only once. The origin of this receptor is a person aged 40-85 years with oral cavity squamous cell carcinoma. The chain links TRBV19 to TRBJ2-5; TRBD2 agrees at 8 bases. The source was PBMCs, collected before nivolumab (anti-PD-1) treatment. As DNA, the CDR3 is TGTGCCAGTAGTCACGAAATCCCGGGGGGGAAAGGGGAGACCCAGTACTTC. As protein: CASSHEIPGGKGETQYF.